This T cell receptor beta chain was found in a study of T-cell memory formation after mild COVID-19 (dated by TCRdb to the early 2020s). Regarding the research as a whole: TCR sequence clusters from the two donors were found to be largely donor specific. T-cell clones expanding and contracting after mild COVID-19 in two donors were tracked by longitudinal TCRalpha and TCRbeta repertoire sequencing. The cohort comprised two young, previously healthy adult volunteers, one female and one male.

Sequencing was performed on an Illumina NovaSeq 6000. TCRalpha and TCRbeta cDNA libraries were built by 5'RACE with constant-segment primers, adding sample barcodes and unique molecular identifiers. RNA was extracted from every sample with Trizol reagent. The libraries were amplified in two PCR steps, and the second step added a second sample barcode and Illumina TruSeq adapters. The libraries were sequenced on an Illumina NovaSeq using 2 x 150 bp paired-end reads. The original pipeline was this. Reads were demultiplexed and collapsed into UMI-guided consensus sequences with migec v1.2.7. Using mixcr v2.1.11, UMI consensuses were aligned to TRA and TRB V and J templates and then assembled into clonotypes. Clonotypes were classified as expanded or contracted when called significant by both edgeR and NoisET, with noise models trained on biological replicates. For edgeR calls, the cutoffs were a false discovery rate-adjusted p below 0.01 and a log2 fold-change threshold of 1. As an exploratory analysis of dynamics, PCA with hierarchical clustering was applied to max-normalized trajectories of the 1000 most abundant clonotypes. Each responding clone was given a CD4 or CD8 phenotype based on the CD4+ and CD8+ repertoires, which had been sequenced separately. The raw public data were reprocessed by TCRdb itself: fastp quality trimming at Q25, MiXCR clonotype calling, in-frame beta chains only. Entries that share a CDR3 protein sequence are merged under the most common genes and DNA. The V and J calls were determined by TCRdb, not by the authors. Recorded for this sample are under 200,000 distinct CDR3 sequences; approximately 10% of them occurred a single time. The ten largest clonotypes hold less than 4% of the sample.

V is clipped by 4 bases and J by 1 base, and the sequence between their germline boundaries is 12 bases long. For CDR1 and CDR2, the germline V gene lists SGHRS and YFSETQ. The CDR3 contains 16 residues, cysteine and phenylalanine counted. Only the CDR3 region is kept as DNA, spanning 48 bases read in frame from base 1. Ficoll-Paque density gradient centrifugation was the method used to isolate PBMCs. Concerning this clonotype: No antigen is known for it. The input lacks base qualities; no much larger clone sits a single base away.

The study at large found these results: Clones contracting from day 15 to 85 had balanced CD4/CD8 phenotypes, while a second wave expanding from day 15 to 37 was biased towards CD4+. Contracting CD4+ clones were found mainly in CM and EM memory subsets, while CD8+ clones were enriched in EMRA. The second-wave clones that peaked on day 37 were not confirmed to be SARS-CoV-2 specific. Only a couple of mild cases were covered in the study, and larger cohorts including severe cases with pre-infection samples were considered necessary. Some responding clones were detected in pre-infection memory, suggesting pre-existing cross-reactive memory T cells joined the SARS-CoV-2 response.

The sequence is built from TRBV5-1 and TRBJ2-6; tentative D gene TRBD1, with 6 bases matching. This clonotype was sampled from a man aged 18 to 29 who had mild COVID-19 (a few samples of this study predate the infection). The sample titles of this study are shuffled in the database, so cell type and time point are left out; the donor was told from shared clones. Sequenced sample: PBMCs or a T cell subset sorted from them (not recorded which). The DNA sequence follows: TGCGCCAGCAGCAAGGACAGCCAATCTGGGGCCAACGTCCTGACTTTC. Translated, it reads CASSKDSQSGANVLTF.